The entry that follows covers one TCR beta chain sequence. The sample belongs to a study of shared clonotypes between healthy human individuals. Sequencing used immunoSEQ multiplex PCR; TCRdb keeps in-frame clones, though not all of them. The data show roughly 1,500,000 clones, 95% to 99% seen once. The CDR3 covers 17 residues. V was cut by 0 bases and J by 4 bases, with 17 bases left in between. Germline loops: CDR1 KGHSH, CDR2 LQKENI. V is TRBV18 and J is TRBJ2-3, with D maybe TRBD2 (5 bases). The source is a man between 25 and 39 years old in good health. The source material was naive CD4+ T cells sorted from blood. As to subset: CD45RA+ positively selected. CDR3 sequence (DNA): TGTGCCAGCTCACCACCGTGGGCGAGCGGTTCTCCAGATACGCAGTATTTT. As protein: CASSPPWASGSPDTQYF. Full variable domain (rest looked up from reference TRBV18 and TRBJ2-3): NAGVMQNPRHLVRRRGQEARLRCSPMKGHSHVYWYRQLPEEGLKFMVYLQKENIIDESGMPKERFSAEFPKEGPSILRIQQVVRGDSAAYFCASSPPWASGSPDTQYFGPGTRLTVL.